One and the same sample provided the 18 T cell receptor beta chains below, sequenced in a study of PD-L1 blockade in urothelial cancer. Using immunoSEQ multiplex PCR, the repertoire was profiled, and TCRdb retains in-frame clones only, with some absent. The sample lists some 89,000 clones, about 84% occurring once. As for time point: pretreatment peripheral blood. The input for sequencing was PBMCs, taken around atezolizumab (anti-PD-L1) treatment. Receptors were obtained from a man aged 55-75 years with urothelial cancer.

In this sample, this clone turned up a few times. The chain combines TRBV7-9 with TRBJ1-3; D is ambiguous. The CDR3 covers 12 residues. V was shortened by 7 bases and J by 0 bases, with 4 bases between the two germline ends. The germline V gene has CDR1 SEHNR and CDR2 FQNEAQ (reference sequence). The DNA for the CDR3 is TGTGCCAGCACGGGCTCTGGAAACACCATATATTTT. Translation: CASTGSGNTIYF.

V is TRBV11-3 and J is TRBJ2-2; maybe TRBD1 (5 bases). Per germline, CDR1 SGHNT and CDR2 YENEEA. This CDR3 is 18 amino acids long. Trimming cost V 3 bases and J 2 bases, with 19 bases left between them. The CDR3 DNA reads TGTGCCAGCAGCTTTAATGGGGCCTCGGGTGTAAACACCGGGGAGCTGTTTTTT. Amino acids: CASSFNGASGVNTGELFF.

The CDR3 sequence is CASSPIGTRGGTQYF. CDR3 sequence (DNA): TGTGCCAGCAGCCCCATCGGGACTAGAGGGGGTACGCAGTATTTT. The chain has TRBV11-1 and TRBJ2-3; TRBD2 aligns across 8 bases. V lost 5 bases and J lost 8; bases outside the gene matches: 12. Germline CDR1 reads SGHAT; CDR2 reads FQDESV (reference sequence). The CDR3 runs 15 residues.

In its sample, this clone was seen a few times. The chain combines TRBV19 with TRBJ1-1; D not certain. In germline, CDR1 is LNHDA, CDR2 SQIVND (reference sequence). The V end lost 0 bases, the J end lost 6 bases, and 14 bases lay between the germline ends. The CDR3 is made up of 15 amino acids. The DNA for the CDR3 is TGTGCCAGTAGTATAGATCTGCCCCTTCGCGCTGAAGCTTTCTTT. Translation gives CASSIDLPLRAEAFF.

The chain couples TRBV12-1 to TRBJ2-1; the D call of TRBD2 is as the table states it, not checked on the DNA. TRBV12-1 is a pseudogene segment. The CDR3 has 19 residues. CDR3 protein: CASSGPGLAGKTRTDEQFF. In nucleotides, the CDR3 is TGTGCCAGCAGCGGTCCGGGACTAGCGGGAAAGACAAGGACGGATGAGCAGTTCTTC.

The chain couples TRBV2 to TRBJ2-5; TRBD2 might be the D (6 bases). V was cut by 8 bases and J by 1 base, with 20 bases left in between. Germline CDR1 is SNHLY and CDR2 is FYNNEI. The CDR3 contains 16 residues. For the CDR3, the DNA is TGTGCCAGCCGAAGCCTCCTCAGGAGGGGCCAAGAGACCCAGTACTTC. It yields the protein CASRSLLRRGQETQYF.

The chain combines TRBV7-9 with TRBJ2-5; D uncertain. Per the germline V gene, CDR1 is SEHNR and CDR2 is FQNEAQ (reference sequence). Trimming stripped 5 bases from V and 5 bases from J, with 6 bases between. The CDR3 has 11 amino acids. CDR3 coding DNA: TGTGCCAGCAGCGCCAGTGAGACCCAGTACTTC. Protein sequence: CASSASETQYF. Full variable domain (remainder filled in from reference TRBV7-9 and TRBJ2-5): DTGVSQNPRHKITKRGQNVTFRCDPISEHNRLYWYRQTLGQGPEFLTYFQNEAQLEKSRLLSDRFSAERPKGSFSTLEIQRTEQGDSAMYLCASSASETQYFGPGTRLLVL.

This chain uses TRBV30 with TRBJ1-5; TRBD1 matches at 7 bases. With V trimmed by 1 base and J by 5 bases, 5 bases remained unmatched. CDR3 length: 14 amino acids. The germline V gene encodes CDR1 GTSNPN and CDR2 SVGIG (reference sequence). DNA for the CDR3: TGTGCCTGGAGTGAGGGACAGTCTTATCAGCCCCAGCATTTT. Its protein product is CAWSEGQSYQPQHF. The variable domain in full, completed from reference TRBV30 and TRBJ1-5, reads SQTIHQWPATLVQPVGSPLSLECTVEGTSNPNLYWYRQAAGRGLQLLFYSVGIGQISSEVPQNLSASRPQDRQFILSSKKLLLSDSGFYLCAWSEGQSYQPQHFGDGTRLSIL.

The genes are TRBV27 and TRBJ1-1; no reliable D call. V lost 7 bases and J 0 bases, leaving 15 bases between the germline ends. CDR3 size: 15 residues. Germline CDR1 reads MNHEY; CDR2 reads SMNVEV (reference sequence). The CDR3 protein is CASNLRGRVNTEAFF. CDR3 bases: TGTGCCAGCAACTTACGGGGTCGGGTGAACACTGAAGCTTTCTTT.

Here the CDR3 DNA reads TGTGCCAGCAGTCCCCGGGACAGGGGGTTTCGAGGCAATGAGCAGTTCTTC. The encoded protein is CASSPRDRGFRGNEQFF. The rearrangement links TRBV27 to TRBJ2-1, with TRBD1 matching over 11 bases. The germline V gene encodes CDR1 MNHEY and CDR2 SMNVEV (reference sequence). The CDR3 has 17 residues. V shed 5 bases and J 6 bases; nucleotides not matched to a gene: 12.

The chain has TRBV27 and TRBJ1-5; TRBD1 matches 7 bases. Looked up from germline, CDR1 is MNHEY and CDR2 is SMNVEV (reference sequence). The V and J ends lost 6 bases and 0 bases, in that order; junction bases with no gene match: 5. The CDR3 runs to 15 residues. The chain's CDR3 is CASRGRGNSNQPQHF. The CDR3 region has the DNA TGTGCCAGCAGGGGCAGGGGGAATAGCAATCAGCCCCAGCATTTT.

The rearrangement uses TRBV11-2 and TRBJ1-1; 11 nucleotides match TRBD1. The CDR3 has 17 residues. From germline, CDR1 is SGHAT and CDR2 FQNNGV. The V segment lost 1 base and the J segment 6 bases; nucleotides outside the gene matches: 10. The CDR3 DNA follows: TGTGCCAGCAGCTTAGGGCCCTGGACAGGGGGCGAGTCTGAAGCTTTCTTT. Residues: CASSLGPWTGGESEAFF.

The chain is built from TRBV27 and TRBJ2-2, with TRBD2 matching over 7 bases. Trimming cost V 6 bases and J 2 bases; bases outside gene matches: 9. Germline V lookup: CDR1 MNHEY, CDR2 SMNVEV (reference sequence). The CDR3 is 16 amino acids. The CDR3 loop reads CASSFSGTTNTGELFF. Written as DNA, the CDR3 is TGTGCCAGCAGCTTTTCCGGGACTACCAACACCGGGGAGCTGTTTTTT.

The chain carries TRBV13 and TRBJ2-7; perhaps TRBD1 as D (6 bases). V was shortened by 5 bases and J by 3 bases, with 11 bases between the two germline ends. The germline V gene has CDR1 PRHDT and CDR2 FYEKMQ (reference sequence). CDR3 size: 13 residues. CDR3 residues: CASSPGRGYEQYF. The CDR3 DNA sequence: TGTGCCAGCAGCCCGGGCAGGGGCTACGAGCAGTACTTC.

The CDR3 loop is CASRRGGRGTGELFF. CDR3 nucleotide sequence: TGTGCCAGCCGCCGGGGGGGCCGGGGCACCGGGGAGCTGTTTTTT. J is TRBJ2-2 and V is TRBV4-2, with TRBD2 matching over 8 bases. Germline trimming cut 8 bases from V and 4 bases from J; bases unmatched to any gene: 9. Germline V gives CDR1 LGHNA, CDR2 YNFKEQ. The CDR3 has 15 amino acids.

The rearrangement uses TRBV28 and TRBJ2-7, with 10 bases aligning to TRBD2. Germline CDR1 reads MDHEN; CDR2 reads SYDVKM. Losses at the gene ends were 8 bases for V and 6 bases for J; bases not matched to a gene: 7. This CDR3 region has 13 residues. The CDR3 bases are TGTGCCAGCCGCCTAGCGGGAGTCTCCGAGCAGTACTTC. It translates to CASRLAGVSEQYF.

The chain couples TRBV18 to TRBJ2-3, with no clear D. Trimming shortened V by 6 bases and J by 3 bases, and 4 bases separated the two germline ends. The CDR3 runs to 11 residues. CDR1 KGHSH and CDR2 LQKENI come from the germline V gene. CDR3 DNA sequence: TGTGCCAGCTCCCTGACAGATACGCAGTATTTT. It encodes CASSLTDTQYF. Full variable domain (outside the CDR3, taken from reference TRBV18 and TRBJ2-3): NAGVMQNPRHLVRRRGQEARLRCSPMKGHSHVYWYRQLPEEGLKFMVYLQKENIIDESGMPKERFSAEFPKEGPSILRIQQVVRGDSAAYFCASSLTDTQYFGPGTRLTVL.

This chain uses TRBV29-1 with TRBJ2-1; the D gene is possibly TRBD2 (6 bases). This CDR3 comprises 17 residues. From germline, CDR1 is SQVTM and CDR2 ANQGSEA. Trimming shortened V by 7 bases and J by 0 bases, and 22 bases separated the two germline ends. This chain's CDR3 is CSASKRSVGSSYNEQFF. Written as DNA, the CDR3 is TGCAGCGCTTCCAAAAGGTCGGTCGGGAGCTCCTACAATGAGCAGTTCTTC.